This entry features one T cell receptor (beta chain) sequence. TCRdb's copy holds only in-frame clones and misses some; the assay was immunoSEQ multiplex PCR. Of fewer than 30,000 clones detected, around nine tenths appear once; the ten largest clones hold 0.6% to 0.75%. This specimen belongs to a study of T cell changes during pregnancy in multiple sclerosis. The CDR3 spans 15 residues. The junction had 7 bases not matched to a gene; V was cut back by 3 bases and J by 8 bases. Germline assignment: CDR1 SGHRS and CDR2 YFSETQ. V and J are TRBV5-1 and TRBJ2-1; 11 positions agree with TRBD1. The sample was CD4+ T cells from peripheral blood mononuclear cells, taken in the first trimester of pregnancy. This sequence was found in a female donor with multiple sclerosis, enrolled in a pregnancy study. In DNA, the CDR3 is TGCGCCAGCAGCTCCCAGGGACAGGGGGTTGATGAGCAGTTCTTC. Residues: CASSSQGQGVDEQFF.